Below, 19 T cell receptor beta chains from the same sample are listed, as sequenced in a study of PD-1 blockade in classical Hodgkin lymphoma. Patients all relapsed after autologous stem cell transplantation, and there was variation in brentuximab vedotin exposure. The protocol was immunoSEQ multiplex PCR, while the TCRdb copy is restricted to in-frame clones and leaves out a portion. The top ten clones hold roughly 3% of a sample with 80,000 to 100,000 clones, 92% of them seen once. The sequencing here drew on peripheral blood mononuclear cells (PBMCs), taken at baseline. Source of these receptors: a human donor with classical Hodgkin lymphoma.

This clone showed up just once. This CDR3 is CASSQLLLGLAANTGELFF. The CDR3 DNA reads as TGTGCCAGCAGCCAACTGCTCTTGGGACTAGCGGCGAACACCGGGGAGCTGTTTTTT. V usage is TRBV4-2 and J usage is TRBJ2-2, with 11 bases matching TRBD2. The V gene's germline CDR1 is LGHNA and CDR2 YNFKEQ. The CDR3 length is 19 residues. V trimming: 2 bases; J trimming: 0 bases; junction bases outside the gene matches: 8.

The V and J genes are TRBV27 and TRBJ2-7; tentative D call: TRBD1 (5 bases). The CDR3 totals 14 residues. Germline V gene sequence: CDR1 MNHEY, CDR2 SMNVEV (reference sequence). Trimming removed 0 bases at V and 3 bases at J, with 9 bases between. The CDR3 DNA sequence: TGTGCCAGCAGTTTATCCCTAGACAGCTACGAGCAGTACTTC. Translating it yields CASSLSLDSYEQYF.

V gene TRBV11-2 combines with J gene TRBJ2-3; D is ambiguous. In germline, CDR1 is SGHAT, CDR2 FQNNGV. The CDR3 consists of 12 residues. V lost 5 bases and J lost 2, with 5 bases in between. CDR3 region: CASSHYTDTQYF. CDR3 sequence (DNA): TGTGCCAGCAGCCATTACACAGATACGCAGTATTTT.

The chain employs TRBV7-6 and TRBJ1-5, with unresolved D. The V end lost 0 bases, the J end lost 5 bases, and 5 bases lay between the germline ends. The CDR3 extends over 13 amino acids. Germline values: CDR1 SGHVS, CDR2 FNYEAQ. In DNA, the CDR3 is TGTGCCAGCAGCTTAGCCCAAGATCAGCCCCAGCATTTT. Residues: CASSLAQDQPQHF.

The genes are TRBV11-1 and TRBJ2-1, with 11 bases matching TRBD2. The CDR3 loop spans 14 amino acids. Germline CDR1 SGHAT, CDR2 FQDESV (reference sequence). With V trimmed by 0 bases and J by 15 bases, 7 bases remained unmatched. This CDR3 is CASSLASLAGGWFF. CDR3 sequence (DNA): TGTGCCAGCAGCTTAGCGTCCCTAGCGGGAGGTTGGTTCTTC.

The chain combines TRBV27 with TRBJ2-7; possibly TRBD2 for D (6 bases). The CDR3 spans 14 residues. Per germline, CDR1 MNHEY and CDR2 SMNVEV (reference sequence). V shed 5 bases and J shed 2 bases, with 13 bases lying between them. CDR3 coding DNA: TGTGCCAGCAGTCGTCTAGCGTTCCCCTACGAGCAGTACTTC. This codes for CASSRLAFPYEQYF.

The CDR3: CASSPPGTGSGELFF. The CDR3 DNA reads TGTGCCAGCTCACCACCGGGGACAGGGTCCGGGGAGCTGTTTTTT. This chain links TRBV18 with TRBJ2-2; 9 bases map to TRBD1. The germline V gene has CDR1 KGHSH and CDR2 LQKENI. The CDR3 consists of 15 residues. Trimming removed 0 bases from V and 6 bases from J; junction bases left unmatched: 2. Full variable domain (outside the CDR3, taken from reference TRBV18 and TRBJ2-2): NAGVMQNPRHLVRRRGQEARLRCSPMKGHSHVYWYRQLPEEGLKFMVYLQKENIIDESGMPKERFSAEFPKEGPSILRIQQVVRGDSAAYFCASSPPGTGSGELFFGEGSRLTVL.

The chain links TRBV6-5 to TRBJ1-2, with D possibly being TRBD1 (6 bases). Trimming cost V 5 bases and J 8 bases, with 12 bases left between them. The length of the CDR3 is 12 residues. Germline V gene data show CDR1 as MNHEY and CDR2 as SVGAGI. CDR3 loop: CASSPTGMGYTF. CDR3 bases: TGTGCCAGCAGTCCCACAGGGATGGGCTACACCTTC.

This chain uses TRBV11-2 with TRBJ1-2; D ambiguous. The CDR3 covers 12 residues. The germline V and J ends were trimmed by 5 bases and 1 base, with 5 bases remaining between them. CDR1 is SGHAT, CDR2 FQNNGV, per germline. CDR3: CASSTSNYGYTF. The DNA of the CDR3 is TGTGCCAGCAGCACCAGTAACTATGGCTACACCTTC. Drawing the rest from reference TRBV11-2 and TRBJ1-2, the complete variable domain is EAGVAQSPRYKIIEKRQSVAFWCNPISGHATLYWYQQILGQGPKLLIQFQNNGVVDDSQLPKDRFSAERLKGVDSTLKIQPAKLEDSAVYLCASSTSNYGYTFGSGTRLTVV.

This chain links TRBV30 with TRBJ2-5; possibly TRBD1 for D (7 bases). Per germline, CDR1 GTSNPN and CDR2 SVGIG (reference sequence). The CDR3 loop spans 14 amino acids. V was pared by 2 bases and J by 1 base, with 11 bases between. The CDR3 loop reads CAWSRQGGQETQYF. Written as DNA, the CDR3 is TGTGCCTGGAGTAGGCAGGGGGGCCAAGAGACCCAGTACTTC.

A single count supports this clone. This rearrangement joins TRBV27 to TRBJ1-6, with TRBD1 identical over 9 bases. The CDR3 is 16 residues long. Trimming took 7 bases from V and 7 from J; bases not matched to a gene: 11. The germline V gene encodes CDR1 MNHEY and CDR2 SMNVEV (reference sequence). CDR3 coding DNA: TGTGCCAGCACTCAAGCCCCGACAGGGGGAAATTCACCCCTCCACTTT. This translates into CASTQAPTGGNSPLHF.

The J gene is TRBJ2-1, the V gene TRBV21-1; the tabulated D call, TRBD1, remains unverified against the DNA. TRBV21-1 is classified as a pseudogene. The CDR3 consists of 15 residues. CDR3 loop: CASSKGNRGSVEQFF. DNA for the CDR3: TGTGCCAGCAGCAAAGGAAACAGGGGGTCGGTTGAGCAGTTCTTC.

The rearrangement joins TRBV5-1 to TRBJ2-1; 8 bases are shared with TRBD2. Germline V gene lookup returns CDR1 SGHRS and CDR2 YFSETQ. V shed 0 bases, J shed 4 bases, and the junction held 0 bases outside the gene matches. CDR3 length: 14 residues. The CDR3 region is CASSLGGGYNEQFF. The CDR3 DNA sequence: TGCGCCAGCAGCTTGGGCGGGGGGTACAATGAGCAGTTCTTC. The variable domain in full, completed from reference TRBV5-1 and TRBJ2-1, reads KAGVTQTPRYLIKTRGQQVTLSCSPISGHRSVSWYQQTPGQGLQFLFEYFSETQRNKGNFPGRFSGRQFSNSRSEMNVSTLELGDSALYLCASSLGGGYNEQFFGPGTRLTVL.

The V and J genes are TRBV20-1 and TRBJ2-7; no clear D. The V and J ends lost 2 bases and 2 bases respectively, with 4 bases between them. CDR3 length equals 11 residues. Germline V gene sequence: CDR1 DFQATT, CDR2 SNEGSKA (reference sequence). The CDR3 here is CSARPAYEQYF. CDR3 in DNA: TGCAGTGCTAGACCAGCCTACGAGCAGTACTTC.

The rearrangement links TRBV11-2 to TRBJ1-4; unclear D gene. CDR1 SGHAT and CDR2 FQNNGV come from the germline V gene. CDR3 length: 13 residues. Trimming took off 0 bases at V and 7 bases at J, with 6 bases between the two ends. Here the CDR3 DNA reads TGTGCCAGCAGCTTAGATTTAGCTGAAAAACTGTTTTTT. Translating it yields CASSLDLAEKLFF.

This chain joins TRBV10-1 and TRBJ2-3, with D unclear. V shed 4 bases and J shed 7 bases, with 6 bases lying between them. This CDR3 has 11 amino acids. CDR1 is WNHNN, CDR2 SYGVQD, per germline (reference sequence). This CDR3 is CASSGGNTQYF. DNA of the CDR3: TGCGCCAGCAGTGGAGGAAATACGCAGTATTTT.

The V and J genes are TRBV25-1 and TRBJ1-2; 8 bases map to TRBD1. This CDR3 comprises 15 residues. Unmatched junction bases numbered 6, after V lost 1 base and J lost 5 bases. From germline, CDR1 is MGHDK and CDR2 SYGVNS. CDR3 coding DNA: TGTGCCAGCAGTGAATCGGTGACAGGGGTATATGGCTACACCTTC. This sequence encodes CASSESVTGVYGYTF.

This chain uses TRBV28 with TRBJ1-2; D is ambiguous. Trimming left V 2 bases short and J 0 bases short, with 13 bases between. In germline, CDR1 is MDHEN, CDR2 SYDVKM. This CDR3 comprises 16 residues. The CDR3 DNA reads TGTGCCAGCAGTTTACAAGGGCCGGGAACTAACTATGGCTACACCTTC. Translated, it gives CASSLQGPGTNYGYTF.

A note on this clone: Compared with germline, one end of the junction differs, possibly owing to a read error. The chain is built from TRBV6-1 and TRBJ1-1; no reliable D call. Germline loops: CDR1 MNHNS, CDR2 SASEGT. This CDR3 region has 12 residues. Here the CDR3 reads CTSSGSGTEAFF. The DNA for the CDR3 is TGTACCAGCAGTGGATCTGGAACTGAAGCTTTCTTT.